These 24 T cell receptor beta chains share one sample of origin, sequenced in a study of patients and donors after allogeneic stem cell transplantation (TCRdb year 2020). Libraries came from RT-PCR. Sequencing used a NextSeq 550. TCRdb trimmed public reads at Q25 via fastp, called clones via MiXCR and kept in-frame beta chains. CDR3 protein duplicates are merged, each entry listing the most common genes and DNA. The sample table shows about 110,000 distinct CDR3 sequences, and approximately 35% are seen once. The top ten constitute roughly 27% of the sample. Input material: blood, either unsorted or a sorted T cell fraction (not recorded which). These receptors were collected from a human donor who was either an allogeneic HSCT recipient or a stem cell or donor lymphocyte infusion donor (not recorded which). It is not recorded whose cells these are; they may come from a transplant donor.

The J gene is TRBJ1-5, the V gene TRBV7-2; D is perhaps TRBD1 (5 bases). Per germline, CDR1 SGHTA and CDR2 FQGNSA. CDR3 length equals 15 residues. The V gene lost 4 bases and the J gene lost 0 bases, with 10 bases spanning the gap. The CDR3: CASSSGRISNQPQHF. CDR3 sequence (DNA): TGTGCCAGCAGCTCGGGACGGATTAGCAATCAGCCCCAGCATTTT.

This clonotype was found once. This chain joins TRBV28 and TRBJ1-6; the D gene is possibly TRBD1 (6 bases). Deletions cut 6 bases from V and 8 bases from J, with 20 bases between. Germline values: CDR1 MDHEN, CDR2 SYDVKM. The CDR3 loop spans 16 amino acids. The CDR3 reads CASSLPWGGTYSPLHF. Written as DNA, the CDR3 is TGTGCCAGCAGCCTCCCCTGGGGGGGCACCTATTCACCCCTCCACTTT.

The chain is built from TRBV30 and TRBJ2-5, with D tentatively TRBD1 or TRBD2 (6 bases each). The length of the CDR3 is 15 residues. V was pared by 1 base and J by 4 bases, with 16 bases between. CDR1 and CDR2 (germline): GTSNPN, SVGIG (reference sequence). The DNA of the CDR3 is TGTGCCTGGAGTGCCCTAGATGGGGGGCCAGAGACCCAGTACTTC. Its protein product is CAWSALDGGPETQYF.

This clonotype was seen more than once but under ten times. The chain employs TRBV12-3 or TRBV12-4 and TRBJ1-2, with 7 bases that match TRBD1. The V segment lost 6 bases and the J segment 2 bases; nucleotides outside the gene matches: 9. The CDR3 loop spans 15 amino acids. CDR3 in amino acids: CASRPKGARNYGYTF. The DNA for the CDR3 is TGTGCCAGCAGGCCCAAGGGGGCGAGAAACTATGGCTACACCTTC.

This clonotype was seen a handful of times. The chain carries TRBV15 and TRBJ2-1; D could derive from TRBD1 or TRBD2 (6 bases each). The CDR3 length is 14 residues. Between the trimmed V and J ends, which lost 8 bases and 0 bases, there was a span of 11 bases. Per germline, CDR1 LNHNV and CDR2 YYDKDF (reference sequence). CDR3 sequence reads: CATSRGPSYNEQFF. The CDR3 DNA reads TGTGCCACCTCACGGGGGCCCTCCTACAATGAGCAGTTCTTC.

The chain combines TRBV10-3 with TRBJ2-2, with 8 positions matching TRBD1. Germline-derived CDR1 and CDR2 are ENHRY and SYGVKD. The CDR3 runs 14 residues. Germline trimming cut 8 bases from V and 0 bases from J; bases unmatched to any gene: 2. The CDR3 coding sequence is TGTGCCATCCGGACAGGGTCGAACACCGGGGAGCTGTTTTTT. This sequence encodes CAIRTGSNTGELFF.

This chain joins TRBV4-3 and TRBJ2-7, with D tentatively TRBD2 (6 bases). V gave up 2 bases and J gave up 0 bases, with 20 bases separating them. Germline V gene lookup returns CDR1 LGHNA and CDR2 YSLEER. The CDR3 runs 18 residues. The CDR3 nucleotides read TGCGCCAGCAGCCAATTCCGAGGGAATGCGGGGAGCTCCTACGAGCAGTACTTC. Translating it yields CASSQFRGNAGSSYEQYF.

On this clonotype: One end of the junction does not line up with germline, which may come from a read error. This chain joins TRBV11-2 and TRBJ2-3, with D uncertain. This CDR3 is 12 amino acids long. Germline V gene sequence: CDR1 SGHAT, CDR2 FQNNGV. Written as DNA, the CDR3 is TGTGCCAGCAGCTTAGGCGGAGATAAGCAGTATTTT. Translating gives CASSLGGDKQYF.

This rearrangement joins TRBV15 to TRBJ1-5, with D uncertain. CDR3 length equals 12 residues. V lost 3 bases, J lost 7 bases, and 7 bases lay in between. The germline V gene encodes CDR1 LNHNV and CDR2 YYDKDF (reference sequence). CDR3 sequence (DNA): TGTGCCACCAGCAGGGGCTCGCAGCCCCAGCATTTT. This codes for CATSRGSQPQHF.

This clonotype has a handful of counts. The rearrangement joins TRBV28 to TRBJ1-4; 7 bases line up with TRBD1. Germline V gene data show CDR1 as MDHEN and CDR2 as SYDVKM. Trimming cost V 2 bases and J 3 bases; bases outside gene matches: 6. The CDR3 runs 16 residues. Here the CDR3 reads CASSLDWDRPNEKLFF. The CDR3 DNA is TGTGCCAGCAGTTTAGATTGGGACAGACCTAATGAAAAACTGTTTTTT.

This clonotype was counted only a few times. The rearrangement links TRBV7-8 to TRBJ1-4; maybe TRBD1 (6 bases). The CDR3 covers 14 residues. The V end lost 5 bases, the J end lost 1 base, and 8 bases lay between the germline ends. The germline CDR1 and CDR2 sequences are SGHVS and FQNEAQ. CDR3 residues: CASSPQGTNEKLFF. The CDR3 DNA sequence: TGTGCCAGCAGCCCACAGGGAACTAATGAAAAACTGTTTTTT.

This chain connects TRBV25-1 to TRBJ2-5, with D unclear. Germline CDR1 reads MGHDK; CDR2 reads SYGVNS. The length of the CDR3 is 11 residues. The ends were cut back, 3 bases at V and 5 bases at J, with 4 bases in the middle. This CDR3 reads CASSEMETQYF. CDR3 DNA: TGTGCCAGCAGTGAGATGGAGACCCAGTACTTC. Drawing the rest from reference TRBV25-1 and TRBJ2-5, the complete variable domain is EADIYQTPRYLVIGTGKKITLECSQTMGHDKMYWYQQDPGMELHLIHYSYGVNSTEKGDLSSESTVSRIRTEHFPLTLESARPSHTSQYLCASSEMETQYFGPGTRLLVL.

The chain carries TRBV7-9 and TRBJ1-1; D call uncertain. This CDR3 comprises 14 residues. The germline V gene encodes CDR1 SEHNR and CDR2 FQNEAQ (reference sequence). V shed 3 bases and J shed 3 bases, with 11 bases lying between them. The CDR3 protein is CASSFGPPDTEAFF. DNA for the CDR3: TGTGCCAGCAGCTTCGGGCCCCCTGACACTGAAGCTTTCTTT.

The table lists this clonotype with a few counts. The chain is built from TRBV20-1 and TRBJ1-6; TRBD1 aligns across 8 bases. The V gene end was trimmed by 5 bases and the J gene end by 10 bases; junction bases not matched to a gene: 10. This CDR3 is built from 14 residues. CDR1 is DFQATT, CDR2 SNEGSKA, per germline (reference sequence). CDR3 sequence: CSAARQGIGSPLHF. DNA for the CDR3: TGCAGTGCTGCCCGACAGGGGATAGGGTCACCCCTCCACTTT.

The table lists this clonotype with many counts. The chain is built from TRBV7-2 and TRBJ1-2, with D possibly being TRBD1 (5 bases). V gave up 4 bases and J gave up 4 bases, with 13 bases separating them. This CDR3 has 14 amino acids. From germline, CDR1 is SGHTA and CDR2 FQGNSA. CDR3 protein: CASSSGGPAYGYTF. Here the CDR3 DNA reads TGTGCCAGCAGCTCCGGGGGTCCAGCCTATGGCTACACCTTC.

This clonotype was seen many times. In DNA, the CDR3 is TGCAGCGTCCTGAACGCGATGAACACTGAAGCTTTCTTT. Translated: CSVLNAMNTEAFF. The chain carries TRBV29-1 and TRBJ1-1; D uncertain. Germline assignment: CDR1 SQVTM and CDR2 ANQGSEA. The CDR3 is made up of 13 amino acids. The ends were cut back, 6 bases at V and 0 bases at J, with 11 bases in the middle.

V usage is TRBV5-1 and J usage is TRBJ2-7, with 9 bases that match TRBD2. The CDR3 is 15 residues long. After removal of 4 bases from V and 4 bases from J, the junction contained 9 bases not matched to a gene. Germline CDR1 reads SGHRS; CDR2 reads YFSETQ. This chain's CDR3 is CASSPASGINYEQYF. For the CDR3, the DNA is TGCGCCAGCAGCCCCGCTAGCGGGATAAATTACGAGCAGTACTTC.

The chain recombines TRBV29-1 with TRBJ2-4; 8 bases line up with TRBD2. Losses at the gene ends were 4 bases for V and 8 bases for J; bases not matched to a gene: 7. This CDR3 is built from 13 residues. Germline-derived CDR1 and CDR2 are SQVTM and ANQGSEA. This chain's CDR3 is CSVGERGLDIQYF. The CDR3 region has the DNA TGCAGCGTTGGGGAGCGGGGGCTAGACATTCAGTACTTC.

The rearrangement links TRBV4-2 to TRBJ2-1; D not resolved. Trimming removed 0 bases from V and 3 bases from J, with 12 bases in between. The CDR3 covers 16 residues. Per germline, CDR1 LGHNA and CDR2 YNFKEQ. The CDR3 region is CASSQDPRLNYNEQFF. The CDR3 bases are TGTGCCAGCAGCCAAGATCCCCGACTGAACTACAATGAGCAGTTCTTC.

This sequence joins TRBV29-1 and TRBJ2-3; D is uncertain. The CDR3 has 13 amino acids. The V end lost 1 base, the J end lost 2 bases, and 7 bases lay between the germline ends. The germline V gene encodes CDR1 SQVTM and CDR2 ANQGSEA. CDR3 sequence: CSVEVHITDTQYF. For the CDR3, the DNA is TGCAGCGTTGAAGTCCACATCACAGATACGCAGTATTTT.

This clonotype was observed many times. The gene calls are TRBV5-1 and TRBJ1-4; possible D gene TRBD1, 5 bases. The CDR3 is 15 amino acids. CDR1 is SGHRS and CDR2 is YFSETQ in the germline V gene. Trimming stripped 4 bases from V and 7 bases from J, with 17 bases between. CDR3 coding DNA: TGCGCCAGCAGCCTCGACAGAAATTTAGGTGAAAAACTGTTTTTT. It translates to CASSLDRNLGEKLFF.

This clonotype was observed once. The gene calls are TRBV5-1 and TRBJ2-5; D might be TRBD2 (5 bases). Germline CDR1 is SGHRS and CDR2 is YFSETQ. With 2 bases removed from V and 5 bases from J, the gap between germline ends came to 10 bases. The CDR3 consists of 13 residues. CDR3 coding DNA: TGCGCCAGCAGCTTTCGGGATCGGGAGACCCAGTACTTC. It specifies CASSFRDRETQYF.

The CDR3 here is CSARGRESDTQYF. Written as DNA, the CDR3 is TGCAGTGCTCGGGGTCGGGAGTCGGATACGCAGTATTTT. The chain links TRBV20-1 to TRBJ2-3; a weak D match, TRBD2 (6 bases). The CDR3 totals 13 residues. Germline V gene lookup returns CDR1 DFQATT and CDR2 SNEGSKA (reference sequence). Trimming shortened V by 5 bases and J by 6 bases, and 15 bases separated the two germline ends.

The chain recombines TRBV3-1 with TRBJ1-6, with D unclear. The CDR3 totals 13 residues. Trimming shortened V by 5 bases and J by 10 bases, and 12 bases separated the two germline ends. Germline loops: CDR1 LGHDT, CDR2 YNNKEL (reference sequence). The CDR3 DNA reads TGTGCCAGCAGCTTCGGCATAGGGTCACCCCTCCACTTT. This translates into CASSFGIGSPLHF.